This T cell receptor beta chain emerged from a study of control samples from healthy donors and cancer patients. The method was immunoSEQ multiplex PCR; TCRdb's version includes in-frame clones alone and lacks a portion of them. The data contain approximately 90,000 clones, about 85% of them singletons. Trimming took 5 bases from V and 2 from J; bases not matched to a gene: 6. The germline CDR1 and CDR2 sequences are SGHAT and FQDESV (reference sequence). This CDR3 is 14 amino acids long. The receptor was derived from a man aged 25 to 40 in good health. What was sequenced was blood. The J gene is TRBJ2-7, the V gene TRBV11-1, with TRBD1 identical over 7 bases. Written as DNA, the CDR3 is TGTGCCAGCAGCCCCAGGGACAGAGCCTACGAGCAGTACTTC. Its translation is CASSPRDRAYEQYF.